This note documents a single T cell receptor beta chain sequence. The length of the CDR3 is 17 residues. V was trimmed by 2 bases and J by 5 bases, leaving 21 bases between them. CDR1 and CDR2 (germline): MGHRA, YSYEKL. The method was immunoSEQ multiplex PCR; TCRdb's version includes in-frame clones alone and lacks a portion of them. This table holds more than 140,000 clones, roughly 82% found once. This entry comes from a study of blood T cell repertoires in COVID-19. About the study: The cDNA or gDNA used as material had been derived from T cells, B-cell-depleted T cells, or PBMCs.

This sequence originates from a woman in her forties or fifties in a cohort sampled during active or convalescent COVID-19. This sequence joins TRBV4-1 and TRBJ1-2; D is possibly TRBD1 (5 bases). The specimen sequenced was peripheral blood. This CDR3 reads CASSQLGRVKMGYGYTF. In DNA, the CDR3 is TGCGCCAGCAGCCAATTGGGCAGGGTGAAGATGGGGTATGGCTACACCTTC.